These T cell receptor beta chains were read from a single sample in a study of OX40 agonist ivuxolimab in advanced cancers. Profiled with immunoSEQ multiplex PCR; TCRdb holds only in-frame clones, not every one. The repertoire holds approximately 75,000 clones, with 90% as singletons. The specimen was CD4+ or CD8+ T cells sorted from blood, collected in a trial of the OX40 agonist ivuxolimab. The receptors were sampled from an adult with an advanced solid tumor such as melanoma, head and neck, liver or kidney cancer. CDR3s include the opening cysteine and the closing phenylalanine or tryptophan. The order of the fields is V gene, clone size, J gene, D gene, CDR3 DNA, CDR3 protein. D genes are given only for firm matches. For some rows the clone size is stated as once, few or many, or as a class when expanded; others skip it.

>TRBV28|.|TRBJ2-7|.
TGTGCCAGCACTCCGGGCTCAGACTACGAGCAGTACTTC
CASTPGSDYEQYF
>TRBV7-9|.|TRBJ2-3|.
TGTGCCAGCAGCTTAGCCCTAGCGTCTAGCACAGATACGCAGTATTTT
CASSLALASSTDTQYF
>TRBV27|once|TRBJ1-1|.
TGTGCCAGCAGTTTTTGGGGGGCCCGAAAGAACACTGAAGCTTTCTTT
CASSFWGARKNTEAFF
>TRBV11-2|.|TRBJ2-7|.
TGTGCCAGCAGCTTTGCCCCGGGATACGAGCAGTACTTC
CASSFAPGYEQYF
>TRBV18|.|TRBJ2-4|TRBD1
TGTGCCAGCTCACCCAACTACAGGGGGCAGGGCAAAAACATTCAGTACTTC
CASSPNYRGQGKNIQYF
>TRBV9|once|TRBJ1-3|.
TGTGCCAGCAGCGCAACTCAGGGGCAAGCTGGAAACACCATATATTTT
CASSATQGQAGNTIYF
>TRBV23-1|.|TRBJ2-7|.
TGCGCCAGCACTATGGACAGAGCGACCTACGAGCAGTACTTC
CASTMDRATYEQYF
>TRBV6-1|.|TRBJ1-2|TRBD1
TGTGCCAGCAGGCAGGGGGCTGGGGATGGCTACACCTTC
CASRQGAGDGYTF
>TRBV20-1|.|TRBJ2-3|.
TGCAGTGCCACCGAAGATACGCAGTATTTT
CSATEDTQYF
>TRBV7-8|.|TRBJ2-7|TRBD1
TGTGCCAGCAGCTTAGGACAGGGATACTACGAGCAGTACTTC
CASSLGQGYYEQYF
>TRBV7-2|.|TRBJ2-7|.
TGTGCCAGCAGCTCAAACGGAGCGATCCTCGGCTACGAGCAGTACTTC
CASSSNGAILGYEQYF
>TRBV7-3|.|TRBJ2-3|TRBD2
TGTGCCAGCAGCTTCGGCGGGGGGCTTAGCACAGATACGCAGTATTTT
CASSFGGGLSTDTQYF
>TRBV7-9|.|TRBJ2-5|TRBD1
TGTGCCAGCAGCTCCCCCGGGACAGGGGTCGGGACCCAGTACTTC
CASSSPGTGVGTQYF
>TRBV7-2|.|TRBJ2-7|.
TGTGCCAGCAGCCAGGCGGGACTCCGGGGCGACGAGCAGTACTTC
CASSQAGLRGDEQYF
>TRBV19|few|TRBJ2-4|TRBD2
TGTGCCAGTCTCGGGACTAGCGGGGGGAGGAACATTCAGTACTTC
CASLGTSGGRNIQYF
>TRBV9|.|TRBJ2-3|.
TGTGCCAGCAGCGTAGGGGTTAGCGTAGATACGCAGTATTTT
CASSVGVSVDTQYF
>TRBV28|once|TRBJ1-3|.
TGTGCCAGTGTCGACTATCGGTCTGGAAACACCATATATTTT
CASVDYRSGNTIYF
>TRBV18|.|TRBJ1-6|TRBD1
TGTGCCAGCTCACCATCAGGACAGGGGAATAATTCACCCCTCCACTTT
CASSPSGQGNNSPLHF
>TRBV2|.|TRBJ2-3|TRBD1
TGTGCCAGCAGTGGGCGGGACAGGAGCACAGATACGCAGTATTTT
CASSGRDRSTDTQYF
>TRBV7-9|.|TRBJ2-7|TRBD1
TGTGCCAGCAGCCCCACCGGGACAGCGACCTACGAGCAGTACTTC
CASSPTGTATYEQYF
>TRBV6-5|.|TRBJ1-2|.
TGTGCCAGCAGTTTACTGGGAAACTATGGCTACACCTTC
CASSLLGNYGYTF
>TRBV28|.|TRBJ1-2|.
TGTGCCAGCAGTTTGGGTGGATCTAACTATGGCTACACCTTC
CASSLGGSNYGYTF
>TRBV27|.|TRBJ2-7|TRBD2
TGTGCCAGCAGTTTATCGGGGCTAGCGGGGGAAGTTCCCTACGAGCAGTACTTC
CASSLSGLAGEVPYEQYF
>TRBV6-6|.|TRBJ2-7|.
TGTGCCAGCAGTTACTCTGACAGGCAAGTCAGCGAGCAGTACTTC
CASSYSDRQVSEQYF
>TRBV10-2|.|TRBJ1-1|.
TGCGCCATCCGGGGGGACCTGAACACTGAAGCTTTCTTT
CAIRGDLNTEAFF